The 24 T cell receptor beta chains reported below all come from one sample, sequenced in a study of CD8 T cells in ankylosing spondylitis. No antigen has been identified for these receptors. Study conclusions and caveats: Roughly eight highly homologous variants made up a TCR beta motif, and this motif appeared characteristic of ankylosing spondylitis blood.

TCRdb recomputed calls from the 5' RACE reads with MiXCR, one row per CDR3 protein. Of about 220,000 distinct CDR3 sequences detected, about 16% appear once; the ten largest clones hold roughly 43%. The source material was blood, either unsorted or a sorted T cell fraction (not recorded which). The receptor source for this set is a male donor with ankylosing spondylitis.

This clonotype has a count of ten or more. The chain couples TRBV7-3 to TRBJ2-3; TRBD2 agrees at 8 bases. Germline lookup yields CDR1 SGHTA and CDR2 FQGTGA. Trimming at V came to 3 bases and at J to 3 bases, leaving 5 bases not matched to a gene. This CDR3 region has 15 residues. The CDR3 bases are TGTGCCAGCAGCTTCGGGACTAGTGGGACAGATACGCAGTATTTT. Protein product: CASSFGTSGTDTQYF.

The V call is TRBV27, the J call TRBJ2-7; 8 nucleotides match TRBD1. J was trimmed by 3 bases and V by 3 bases; bases with no gene match: 7. This CDR3 is built from 15 residues. The germline V gene has CDR1 MNHEY and CDR2 SMNVEV (reference sequence). CDR3: CASSFLMDRVYEQYF. CDR3 in DNA: TGTGCCAGCAGTTTCCTTATGGACAGGGTCTACGAGCAGTACTTC.

This clonotype has at least ten counts. V gene TRBV5-1 combines with J gene TRBJ1-1, with 8 bases that match TRBD1. Germline CDR1 reads SGHRS; CDR2 reads YFSETQ. This CDR3 is built from 14 residues. Germline trimming cut 4 bases from V and 3 bases from J; bases unmatched to any gene: 5. The CDR3 DNA reads TGCGCCAGCAGCCGAGGACAGGGCTACACTGAAGCTTTCTTT. Amino acid sequence: CASSRGQGYTEAFF.

The V and J genes are TRBV27 and TRBJ1-5, with 7 positions matching TRBD1. With 3 bases clipped from V and 5 bases from J, the junction kept 1 base outside the gene matches. This CDR3 is built from 13 residues. CDR1 is MNHEY and CDR2 is SMNVEV in the germline V gene (reference sequence). CDR3 residues: CASSFGQDQPQHF. CDR3 bases: TGTGCCAGCAGTTTTGGACAGGATCAGCCCCAGCATTTT.

In its sample, this clonotype was seen once. The rearrangement uses TRBV10-3 and TRBJ2-7, with TRBD1 matching over 7 bases. V lost 2 bases to trimming and J lost 4 bases; unmatched junction nucleotides: 11. This CDR3 region has 16 residues. Looked up from germline, CDR1 is ENHRY and CDR2 is SYGVKD. The CDR3 spells CAISETAGTAVYEQYF. CDR3 coding DNA: TGTGCCATCAGTGAGACAGCCGGGACAGCGGTATACGAGCAGTACTTC.

CDR3 sequence (DNA): TGTGCCAGCAGTTACTCCCCGGGAACCTACAATGAGCAGTTCTTC. Protein sequence: CASSYSPGTYNEQFF. This chain connects TRBV6-5 to TRBJ2-1; maybe TRBD2 (5 bases). Trimming cost V 0 bases and J 2 bases, with 8 bases left between them. This CDR3 is 15 amino acids long. Looked up from germline, CDR1 is MNHEY and CDR2 is SVGAGI.

The rearrangement links TRBV11-2 to TRBJ2-7; a weak D match, TRBD2 (6 bases). This CDR3 spans 13 amino acids. In germline, CDR1 is SGHAT, CDR2 FQNNGV. Trimming cost V 5 bases and J 6 bases, with 14 bases left between them. In DNA, the CDR3 is TGTGCCAGCAGCCATGGGACTCCCTTCGAGCAGTACTTC. Its protein product is CASSHGTPFEQYF.

In its sample, this clonotype was seen a few times. The rearrangement joins TRBV4-1 to TRBJ1-1, with no clear D. Trimming cost V 7 bases and J 0 bases, with 9 bases left between them. CDR3 size: 13 residues. The V gene's germline CDR1 is MGHRA and CDR2 YSYEKL. CDR3 loop: CASMQSMNTEAFF. CDR3 coding DNA: TGCGCCAGCATGCAGTCCATGAACACTGAAGCTTTCTTT.

The chain links TRBV9 to TRBJ2-7, with 10 nucleotides matching TRBD2. CDR1 and CDR2 (germline): SGDLS, YYNGEE. There are 18 residues in the CDR3. V shed 0 bases, J shed 0 bases, and the junction held 9 bases outside the gene matches. In DNA, the CDR3 is TGTGCCAGCAGCGTAGGCCCTAGCGGGGGCCAGGGCTCCTACGAGCAGTACTTC. It codes for CASSVGPSGGQGSYEQYF. Using reference TRBV9 and TRBJ2-7 for the parts outside the CDR3, the full variable domain is DSGVTQTPKHLITATGQRVTLRCSPRSGDLSVYWYQQSLDQGLQFLIQYYNGEERAKGNILERFSAQQFPDLHSELNLSSLELGDSALYFCASSVGPSGGQGSYEQYFGPGTRLTVT.

This clonotype came up a few times. The chain combines TRBV11-3 with TRBJ2-7, with no clear D. Germline CDR1 and CDR2: SGHNT and YENEEA. CDR3 length: 11 residues. V shed 2 bases and J shed 9 bases, with 8 bases lying between them. CDR3: CASSLTDGQYF. CDR3 sequence (DNA): TGTGCCAGCAGCTTAACCGACGGGCAGTACTTC.

This clonotype was counted only a few times. CDR3 DNA: TGTGCCAGCAGTTTATTGTCACCCCAAGAGACCCAGTACTTC. Amino acids: CASSLLSPQETQYF. The J gene is TRBJ2-5, the V gene TRBV28; D not resolved. CDR1 and CDR2 from the germline V gene are MDHEN and SYDVKM. The CDR3 extends over 14 amino acids. The germline V and J ends were trimmed by 1 base and 1 base, with 7 bases remaining between them.

The CDR3 spells CASSSPGYDTQYF. The CDR3 DNA sequence: TGTGCCAGCAGCTCCCCCGGATATGATACGCAGTATTTT. The rearrangement links TRBV11-2 to TRBJ2-3; no firm D call. This CDR3 is built from 13 residues. Germline V gene lookup returns CDR1 SGHAT and CDR2 FQNNGV. The V and J ends lost 4 bases and 6 bases respectively, with 11 bases between them. Using reference TRBV11-2 and TRBJ2-3 for the parts outside the CDR3, the full variable domain is EAGVAQSPRYKIIEKRQSVAFWCNPISGHATLYWYQQILGQGPKLLIQFQNNGVVDDSQLPKDRFSAERLKGVDSTLKIQPAKLEDSAVYLCASSSPGYDTQYFGPGTRLTVL.

This sequence joins TRBV24-1 and TRBJ2-1, with 16 bases aligning to TRBD2. Losses at the gene ends were 3 bases for V and 7 bases for J; bases not matched to a gene: 14. Germline CDR1 and CDR2: KGHDR and SFDVKD. The CDR3 covers 20 residues. The CDR3 loop is CATSDPGLAGGLVEENEQFF. CDR3 coding DNA: TGTGCCACCAGTGATCCGGGACTAGCGGGAGGGTTGGTCGAAGAAAATGAGCAGTTCTTC.

The V and J genes are TRBV27 and TRBJ2-7; perhaps TRBD1 as D (5 bases). V dropped 6 bases and J dropped 5 bases, with 14 bases sitting between them. Germline-derived CDR1 and CDR2 are MNHEY and SMNVEV (reference sequence). The CDR3 is made up of 13 amino acids. CDR3 bases: TGTGCCAGCAGCCTTACAGGTATCCACGAGCAGTACTTC. Translating gives CASSLTGIHEQYF.

This chain links TRBV7-9 with TRBJ2-7, with D hard to call. The ends were cut back, 4 bases at V and 0 bases at J, with 19 bases in the middle. This CDR3 region has 17 residues. The germline V gene has CDR1 SEHNR and CDR2 FQNEAQ (reference sequence). The CDR3 loop reads CASSSYNRAKSSYEQYF. Written as DNA, the CDR3 is TGTGCCAGCAGCTCATATAACAGAGCAAAGAGCTCCTACGAGCAGTACTTC.

This clonotype has just a few counts. This chain uses TRBV7-9 with TRBJ1-1; 7 bases fit TRBD1. V lost 1 base to trimming and J lost 0 bases; unmatched junction nucleotides: 5. The CDR3 loop spans 16 amino acids. Germline lookup yields CDR1 SEHNR and CDR2 FQNEAQ (reference sequence). The CDR3 DNA is TGTGCCAGCAGCTTAGGGGGGGGGACAGTGAACACTGAAGCTTTCTTT. Its protein product is CASSLGGGTVNTEAFF.

The chain couples TRBV13 to TRBJ1-1; TRBD1 agrees at 11 bases. CDR3 length: 15 amino acids. V trimming: 5 bases; J trimming: 6 bases; junction bases outside the gene matches: 8. Looked up from germline, CDR1 is PRHDT and CDR2 is FYEKMQ (reference sequence). The chain's CDR3 is CASSHGQGARPEAFF. The CDR3 DNA reads as TGTGCCAGCAGCCACGGACAGGGGGCGCGCCCTGAAGCTTTCTTT. The entire variable domain, with the rest obtained from reference TRBV13 and TRBJ1-1, is as follows: AAGVIQSPRHLIKEKRETATLKCYPIPRHDTVYWYQQGPGQDPQFLISFYEKMQSDKGSIPDRFSAQQFSDYHSELNMSSLELGDSALYFCASSHGQGARPEAFFGQGTRLTVV.

The J gene is TRBJ1-6, the V gene TRBV2; D uncertain. V was clipped by 2 bases and J by 8 bases, with 4 bases between them. The CDR3 has 12 amino acids. Germline values: CDR1 SNHLY, CDR2 FYNNEI. CDR3 nucleotides: TGTGCCAGCAGTGAACTTTATTCACCCCTCCACTTT. As protein: CASSELYSPLHF.

The chain employs TRBV12-3 or TRBV12-4 and TRBJ2-3; D may be TRBD1 (6 bases). Between the trimmed V and J ends, which lost 4 bases and 3 bases, there was a span of 11 bases. The CDR3 loop spans 14 amino acids. The CDR3 here is CASSSVGGTDTQYF. The CDR3 nucleotides are TGTGCCAGCAGTTCCGTAGGGGGTACAGATACGCAGTATTTT.

J is TRBJ2-3 and V is TRBV12-3 or TRBV12-4; D is undetermined. Trimming stripped 6 bases from V and 4 bases from J, with 8 bases between. The CDR3 consists of 12 residues. The DNA of the CDR3 is TGTGCCAGCAGAACCGAAGCAGATACGCAGTATTTT. It specifies CASRTEADTQYF.

The chain has TRBV5-6 and TRBJ2-1, with D perhaps matching TRBD1 (5 bases). The ends were cut back, 2 bases at V and 6 bases at J, with 12 bases in the middle. Germline CDR1 and CDR2: SGHDT and YYEEEE. This CDR3 has 14 residues. CDR3 sequence: CASSFDFTGNEQFF. The CDR3 DNA is TGTGCCAGCAGCTTTGATTTTACAGGCAATGAGCAGTTCTTC. The full variable domain, with the rest looked up from reference TRBV5-6 and TRBJ2-1, is DAGVTQSPTHLIKTRGQQVTLRCSPKSGHDTVSWYQQALGQGPQFIFQYYEEEERQRGNFPDRFSGHQFPNYSSELNVNALLLGDSALYLCASSFDFTGNEQFFGPGTRLTVL.

The sample holds a few counts of this clonotype. The CDR3 nucleotides are TGTGCCAGTAGTACAGTAACCGGGGAGCTGTTTTTT. Encoded protein: CASSTVTGELFF. V usage is TRBV19 and J usage is TRBJ2-2; D remains ambiguous. The CDR3 extends over 12 amino acids. Germline V gene sequence: CDR1 LNHDA, CDR2 SQIVND (reference sequence). Trimming shortened V by 4 bases and J by 5 bases, and 5 bases separated the two germline ends.

The chain has TRBV27 and TRBJ2-2, with 7 nucleotides matching TRBD1. After removal of 10 bases from V and 5 bases from J, the junction contained 7 bases not matched to a gene. The CDR3 length is 13 residues. CDR1 MNHEY and CDR2 SMNVEV come from the germline V gene (reference sequence). CDR3 coding DNA: TGTGCCACCTACAGGGGAGAGACCGGGGAGCTGTTTTTT. As protein: CATYRGETGELFF.

This clonotype was observed a few times. This chain links TRBV6-1 with TRBJ2-1; D gene ambiguous. This CDR3 is built from 15 residues. V was trimmed by 7 bases and J by 4 bases, leaving 17 bases between them. Germline lookup yields CDR1 MNHNS and CDR2 SASEGT. CDR3 coding DNA: TGTGCCAGCACCCCAACTTCCCCGGCGTACAATGAGCAGTTCTTC. Protein: CASTPTSPAYNEQFF.